This section outlines one TCR beta chain sequence together with its context. Its antigen is currently unknown. The entry originates in a study of vaccination effects on CD4 cells after COVID-19. Study overall: There were a couple of convalescent patients who gave samples 16 days and one week before vaccination. Points from the study as a whole: Marked clonal contraction was seen in infection- and vaccine-induced clones late after vaccination.

Produced via immunoSEQ multiplex PCR; TCRdb's table is partial and in-frame only. Here the sample spans more than 60,000 clones, 72% being singletons. The authors isolated CD4+ T cells after about eleven days of culture. The CDR3 runs to 16 residues. From germline, CDR1 is SGDLS and CDR2 YYNGEE. Trimming pared 0 bases from V and 1 base from J, leaving 11 bases between. The TCR originated in a human donor who had a prior SARS-CoV-2 infection. The chain combines TRBV9 with TRBJ2-1; the D gene is possibly TRBD1 (5 bases). Here the sequenced sample was CD4+ T cells from PBMCs cultured without peptide, taken before COVID-19 vaccination. CDR3 loop: CASSVEGALSYNEQFF. CDR3 in DNA: TGTGCCAGCAGCGTAGAAGGGGCTTTATCCTACAATGAGCAGTTCTTC.